This T cell receptor (beta chain) was identified in a study of T cell responses to AZD1222 COVID-19 vaccine. Study observations and caveats: The sample set comprised mostly white British donors with more females, and clonal diversity was possibly underestimated.

The assay was immunoSEQ multiplex PCR, and TCRdb's table has in-frame clones only and misses some. The sample gives 80,000 or so clones, approximately 92% of which show up once; roughly 4.3% is in the top ten. Of note for this clone: Antigen: not known.

This TCR was sampled from an adult who received the AZD1222 COVID-19 vaccine. The specimen comprised peripheral blood, sampled 28 days after the second AZD1222 dose.

The CDR3 DNA follows: TGTGCCAGCTCACCGGTACAGGGGAACACCGGGGAGCTGTTTTTT. Translating gives CASSPVQGNTGELFF. The V call is TRBV18, the J call TRBJ2-2, with TRBD1 as a possible D gene (6 bases). Germline assignment: CDR1 KGHSH and CDR2 LQKENI. V lost 3 bases to trimming and J lost 1 base, with 9 bases between them. The CDR3 is 15 amino acids.